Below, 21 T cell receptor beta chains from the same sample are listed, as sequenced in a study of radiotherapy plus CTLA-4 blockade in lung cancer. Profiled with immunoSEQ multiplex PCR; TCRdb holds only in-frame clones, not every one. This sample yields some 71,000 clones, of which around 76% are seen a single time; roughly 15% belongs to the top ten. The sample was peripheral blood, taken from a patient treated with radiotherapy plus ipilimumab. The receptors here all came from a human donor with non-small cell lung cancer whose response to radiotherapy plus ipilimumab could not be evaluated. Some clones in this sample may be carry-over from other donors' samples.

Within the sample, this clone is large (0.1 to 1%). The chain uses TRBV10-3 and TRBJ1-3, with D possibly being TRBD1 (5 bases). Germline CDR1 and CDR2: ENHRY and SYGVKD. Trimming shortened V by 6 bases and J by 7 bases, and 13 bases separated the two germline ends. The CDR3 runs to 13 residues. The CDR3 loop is CAISTGGLNTIYF. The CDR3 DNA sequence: TGTGCCATCAGCACAGGAGGGCTCAACACCATATATTTT.

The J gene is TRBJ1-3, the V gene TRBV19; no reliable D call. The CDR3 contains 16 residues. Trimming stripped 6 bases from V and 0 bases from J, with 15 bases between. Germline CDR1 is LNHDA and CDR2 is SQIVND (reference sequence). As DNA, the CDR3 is TGTGCCAGTAGCCGAAACCGAGTCGGCTCTGGAAACACCATATATTTT. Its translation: CASSRNRVGSGNTIYF.

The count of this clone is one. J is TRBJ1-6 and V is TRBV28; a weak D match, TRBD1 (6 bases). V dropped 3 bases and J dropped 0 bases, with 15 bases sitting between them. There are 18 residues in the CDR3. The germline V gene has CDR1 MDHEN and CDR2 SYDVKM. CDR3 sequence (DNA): TGTGCCAGCAGTTTCCCAACTGAGGGGGTCTCCTATAATTCACCCCTCCACTTT. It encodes CASSFPTEGVSYNSPLHF.

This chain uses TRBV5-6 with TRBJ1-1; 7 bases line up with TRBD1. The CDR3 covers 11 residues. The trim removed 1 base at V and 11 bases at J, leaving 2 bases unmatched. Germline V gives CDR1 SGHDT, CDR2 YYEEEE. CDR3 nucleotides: TGTGCCAGCAGCTTGAGGGGACAGGCTTTCTTT. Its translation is CASSLRGQAFF.

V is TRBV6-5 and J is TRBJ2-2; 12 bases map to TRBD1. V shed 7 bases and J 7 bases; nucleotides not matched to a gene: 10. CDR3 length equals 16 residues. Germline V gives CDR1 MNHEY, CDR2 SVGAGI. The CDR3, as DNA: TGTGCCAGCACTTCCTCCGGGACAGGGGGCAGCGGGGAGCTGTTTTTT. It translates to CASTSSGTGGSGELFF.

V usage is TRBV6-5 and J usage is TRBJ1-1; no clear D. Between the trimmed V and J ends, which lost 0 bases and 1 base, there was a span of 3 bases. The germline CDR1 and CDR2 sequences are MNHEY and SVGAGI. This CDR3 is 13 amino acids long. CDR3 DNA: TGTGCCAGCAGTTACTCTCAGAACACTGAAGCTTTCTTT. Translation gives CASSYSQNTEAFF.

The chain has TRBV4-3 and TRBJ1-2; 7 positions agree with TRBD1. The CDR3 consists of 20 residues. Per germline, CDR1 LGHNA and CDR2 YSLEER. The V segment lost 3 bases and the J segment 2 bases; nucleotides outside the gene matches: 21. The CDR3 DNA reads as TGCGCCAGCAGCCACAAAGCCGGGAGAGGAACAGGGGCCGGAAACTATGGCTACACCTTC. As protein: CASSHKAGRGTGAGNYGYTF.

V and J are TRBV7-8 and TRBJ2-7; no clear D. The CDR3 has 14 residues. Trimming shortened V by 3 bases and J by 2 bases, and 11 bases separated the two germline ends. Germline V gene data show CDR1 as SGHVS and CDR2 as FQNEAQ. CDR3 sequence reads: CASSFQAGTYEQYF. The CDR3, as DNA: TGTGCCAGCAGCTTTCAGGCAGGAACCTACGAGCAGTACTTC.

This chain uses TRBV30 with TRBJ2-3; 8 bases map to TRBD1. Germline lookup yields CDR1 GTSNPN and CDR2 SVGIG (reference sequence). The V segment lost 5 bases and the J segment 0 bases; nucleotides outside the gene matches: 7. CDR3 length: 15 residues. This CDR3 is CAWGLQGASTDTQYF. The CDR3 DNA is TGTGCCTGGGGACTCCAGGGGGCTAGCACAGATACGCAGTATTTT.

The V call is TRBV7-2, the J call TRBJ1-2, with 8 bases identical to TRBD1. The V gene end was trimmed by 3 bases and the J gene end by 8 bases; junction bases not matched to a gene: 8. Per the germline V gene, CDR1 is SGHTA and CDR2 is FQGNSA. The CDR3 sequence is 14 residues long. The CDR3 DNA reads TGTGCCAGCAGCTTGACGCAGGGGGCTAGGGGCTACACCTTC. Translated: CASSLTQGARGYTF.

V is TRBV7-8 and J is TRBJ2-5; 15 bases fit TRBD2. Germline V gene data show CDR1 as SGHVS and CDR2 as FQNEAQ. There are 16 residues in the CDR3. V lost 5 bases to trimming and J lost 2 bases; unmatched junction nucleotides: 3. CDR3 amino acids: CASSRGLAGGQETQYF. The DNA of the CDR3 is TGTGCCAGCAGCAGAGGACTAGCGGGGGGGCAAGAGACCCAGTACTTC.

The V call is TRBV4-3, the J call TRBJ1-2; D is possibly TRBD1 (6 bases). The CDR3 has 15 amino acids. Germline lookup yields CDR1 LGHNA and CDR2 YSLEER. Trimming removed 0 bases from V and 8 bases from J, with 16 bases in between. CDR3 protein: CASSQEKAGGQGYTF. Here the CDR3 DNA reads TGCGCCAGCAGCCAAGAGAAAGCCGGGGGGCAGGGCTACACCTTC.

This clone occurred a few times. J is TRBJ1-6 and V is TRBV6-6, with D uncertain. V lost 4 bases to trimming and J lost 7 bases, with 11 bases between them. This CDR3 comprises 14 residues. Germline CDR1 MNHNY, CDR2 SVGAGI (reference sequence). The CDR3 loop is CASSSRPWNSPLHF. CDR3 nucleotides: TGTGCCAGCAGTTCCAGGCCGTGGAATTCACCCCTCCACTTT.

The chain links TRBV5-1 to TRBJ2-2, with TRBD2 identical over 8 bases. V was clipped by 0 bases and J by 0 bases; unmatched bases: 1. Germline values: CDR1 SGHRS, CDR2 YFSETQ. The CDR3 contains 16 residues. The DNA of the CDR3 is TGCGCCAGCAGCTTGGGTAGCGGGGCGAACACCGGGGAGCTGTTTTTT. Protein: CASSLGSGANTGELFF.

The CDR3 region is CASRQALGAGANVLTF. The DNA for the CDR3 is TGCGCCAGCCGACAGGCACTGGGGGCTGGGGCCAACGTCCTGACTTTC. The chain joins TRBV5-1 to TRBJ2-6; tentative D call: TRBD1 (6 bases). Trimming removed 7 bases at V and 2 bases at J, with 16 bases between. CDR3 size: 16 residues. Germline CDR1 is SGHRS and CDR2 is YFSETQ.

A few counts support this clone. CDR3 region: CASSVTVSDTQYF. CDR3 DNA sequence: TGTGCCAGCTCAGTGACAGTGTCAGATACGCAGTATTTT. The rearrangement joins TRBV18 to TRBJ2-3, with D tentatively TRBD1 (5 bases). The germline V gene has CDR1 KGHSH and CDR2 LQKENI. The CDR3 contains 13 residues. Trimming took 5 bases from V and 4 from J, leaving 10 bases between them.

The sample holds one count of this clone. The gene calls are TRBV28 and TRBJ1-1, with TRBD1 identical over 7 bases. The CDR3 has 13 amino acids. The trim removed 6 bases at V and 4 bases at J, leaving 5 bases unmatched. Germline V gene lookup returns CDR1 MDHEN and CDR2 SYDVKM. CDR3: CASRGDRVTEAFF. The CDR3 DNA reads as TGTGCCAGCAGAGGCGACAGGGTCACTGAAGCTTTCTTT.

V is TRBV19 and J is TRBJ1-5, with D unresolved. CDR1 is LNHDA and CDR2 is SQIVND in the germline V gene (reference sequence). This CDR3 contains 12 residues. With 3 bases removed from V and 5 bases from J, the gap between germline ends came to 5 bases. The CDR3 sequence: CASSIGYQPQHF. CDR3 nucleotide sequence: TGTGCCAGTAGTATCGGTTATCAGCCCCAGCATTTT.

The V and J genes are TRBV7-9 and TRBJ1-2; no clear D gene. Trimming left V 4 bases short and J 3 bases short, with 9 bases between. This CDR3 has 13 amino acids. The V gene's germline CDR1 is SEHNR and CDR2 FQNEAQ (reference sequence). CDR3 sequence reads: CASSSNLYYGYTF. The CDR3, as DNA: TGTGCCAGCAGCTCGAATCTATACTATGGCTACACCTTC.

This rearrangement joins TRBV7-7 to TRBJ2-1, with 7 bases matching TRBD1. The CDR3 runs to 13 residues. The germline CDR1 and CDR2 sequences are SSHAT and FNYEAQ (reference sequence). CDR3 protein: CASSLGQYNEQFF. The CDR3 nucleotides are TGTGCTAGCTCCCTGGGACAGTACAATGAGCAGTTCTTC. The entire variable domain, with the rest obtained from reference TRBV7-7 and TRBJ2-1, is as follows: GAGVSQSPRYKVTKRGQDVTLRCDPISSHATLYWYQQALGQGPEFLTYFNYEAQPDKSGLPSDRFSAERPEGSISTLTIQRTEQRDSAMYRCASSLGQYNEQFFGPGTRLTVL.

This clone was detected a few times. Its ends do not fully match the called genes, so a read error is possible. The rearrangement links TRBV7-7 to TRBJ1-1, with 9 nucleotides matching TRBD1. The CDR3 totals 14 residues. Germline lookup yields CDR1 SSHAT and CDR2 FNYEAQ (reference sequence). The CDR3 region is CASSPDRGSTEAFF. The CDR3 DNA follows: TGTGCTAGCAGTCCCGACAGGGGGTCCACTGAAGCTTTCTTT.